Sequencing of this TCR beta chain was carried out in a study of T cell responses to AZD1222 COVID-19 vaccine. The study, taken as a whole, reports: The donors showed a predominance of white British ancestry and of females, with possible underestimation of clonal diversity. Along spike, vaccine-associated CD4 TCRs were found throughout, with dominance at 160-218 and 743-854.

Assay used: immunoSEQ multiplex PCR; TCRdb lists only in-frame clones, some missing. The data contain approximately 110,000 clones, just under 90% of them singletons. On this clone itself: Its antigen remains unidentified.

The V and J ends lost 0 bases and 0 bases respectively, with 9 bases between them. The CDR3 runs to 16 residues. Germline CDR1 is SGHTA and CDR2 is FQGNSA. The V gene is TRBV7-2, the J gene TRBJ2-1; D is possibly TRBD2 (7 bases). The TCR comes from an adult in good health. Sequenced here: peripheral blood, sampled on day 0 of AZD1222 vaccination. In nucleotides, the CDR3 is TGTGCCAGCAGCTTAGCCCGGGGGGCCTCCTACAATGAGCAGTTCTTC. Translated: CASSLARGASYNEQFF. The full variable domain, in which reference TRBV7-2 and TRBJ2-1 provide the parts outside the CDR3, is GAGVSQSPSNKVTEKGKDVELRCDPISGHTALYWYRQSLGQGLEFLIYFQGNSAPDKSGLPSDRFSAERTGGSVSTLTIQRTQQEDSAVYLCASSLARGASYNEQFFGPGTRLTVL.